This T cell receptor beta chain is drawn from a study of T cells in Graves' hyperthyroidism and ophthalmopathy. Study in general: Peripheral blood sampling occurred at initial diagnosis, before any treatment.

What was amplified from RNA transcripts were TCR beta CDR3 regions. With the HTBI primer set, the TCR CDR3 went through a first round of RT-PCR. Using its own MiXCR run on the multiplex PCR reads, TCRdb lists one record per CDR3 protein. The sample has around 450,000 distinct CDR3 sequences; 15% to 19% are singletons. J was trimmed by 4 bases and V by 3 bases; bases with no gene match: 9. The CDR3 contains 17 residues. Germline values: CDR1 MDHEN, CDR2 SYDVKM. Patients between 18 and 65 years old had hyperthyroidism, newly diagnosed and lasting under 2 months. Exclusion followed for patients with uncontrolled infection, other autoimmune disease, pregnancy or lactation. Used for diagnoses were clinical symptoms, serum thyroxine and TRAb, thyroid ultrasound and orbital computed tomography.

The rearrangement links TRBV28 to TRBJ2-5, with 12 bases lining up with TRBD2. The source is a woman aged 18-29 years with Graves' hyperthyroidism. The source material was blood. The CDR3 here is CASSFESSGRAPETQYF. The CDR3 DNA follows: TGTGCCAGCAGTTTCGAGTCTAGCGGGAGGGCCCCAGAGACCCAGTACTTC.